These T cell receptor beta chains were read from a single sample in a study of beta chain features in type 1 diabetes. The data were produced by immunoSEQ multiplex PCR, yet TCRdb's version contains in-frame clones alone and is incomplete. The sample lists roughly 240,000 clones; about 14% were seen once. The sample was naive CD4+ T cells from blood. The receptor set was obtained from a woman aged 40 to 50 in good health. CDR3s include the opening cysteine and the closing phenylalanine or tryptophan. Fields, in order: CDR3 DNA, CDR3 protein, clone size, V gene, D gene, J gene. D genes are given only for firm matches. Clone size is given for some rows only: seen once, a few or many times, or a class if the clone is expanded.

TGTGCCAGCAGCTTGCTAGCGGGGGATCAAGAGACCCAGTACTTC,CASSLLAGDQETQYF,.,TRBV7-6,TRBD2,TRBJ2-5
TGTGCCAGCAGCGTAGGGCAGGGTCTCATTTACGAGCAGTACTTC,CASSVGQGLIYEQYF,few,TRBV9,.,TRBJ2-7
TGCGCCAGCAGTACGGACCAAGAGACCCAGTACTTC,CASSTDQETQYF,few,TRBV5-1,.,TRBJ2-5
TGTGCCAGCAGCGTACTAGCGGGGGGAGGCACAGATACGCAGTATTTT,CASSVLAGGGTDTQYF,.,TRBV11-2,TRBD2,TRBJ2-3
TGTGCCAGCAGCTCCGTAGCGGGGGCCAATGAGCAGTTCTTC,CASSSVAGANEQFF,.,TRBV5-5,TRBD2,TRBJ2-1
TGTGCCAGCAGTTCGCCCCTTAGGGGGGGAGAGACCCAGTACTTC,CASSSPLRGGETQYF,few,TRBV6-1,.,TRBJ2-5
TGCGCCAGCAGCTTGGCCGGGGTGAAGAACACTGAAGCTTTCTTT,CASSLAGVKNTEAFF,few,TRBV5-1,.,TRBJ1-1
TGTGCCAGCAGCTTAGAATCCCCTTTTAGCTCCTATAATTCACCCCTCCACTTT,CASSLESPFSSYNSPLHF,.,TRBV7-2,.,TRBJ1-6
TGTGCCACCAATACATGGACAGAAAACACTGAAGCTTTCTTT,CATNTWTENTEAFF,few,TRBV10-3,.,TRBJ1-1
TGTGCCAGCTCCGAACACGGAGGGACAGGGGCTAGTGCGGGTGGCTACACCTTC,CASSEHGGTGASAGGYTF,.,TRBV2,TRBD1,TRBJ1-2
TGTGCCAGCAGCCACCTTCGAACCGGGACAGCGAACACCGGGGAGCTGTTTTTT,CASSHLRTGTANTGELFF,.,TRBV9,TRBD1,TRBJ2-2
TGTGCCAGCCCGCCGGGACAGGGAAAAATTTATGGCTACACCTTC,CASPPGQGKIYGYTF,few,TRBV2,TRBD1,TRBJ1-2
TGCGCTAGCAGCCATGGCGGGACTATCTCCTACGAGCAGTACTTC,CASSHGGTISYEQYF,.,TRBV4-1,TRBD2,TRBJ2-7
TGTGCCAGCAGCTTCATGACAGGGACGGACACTGAAGCTTTCTTT,CASSFMTGTDTEAFF,few,TRBV2,TRBD1,TRBJ1-1
TGTGCCAGCTCACCGTCGGGGAGTAGTAATCAGCCCCAGCATTTT,CASSPSGSSNQPQHF,few,TRBV18,.,TRBJ1-5
TGTGCCAGCAGTAAAACGGGGGGAATCAAAGAGACCCAGTACTTC,CASSKTGGIKETQYF,.,TRBV2,TRBD2,TRBJ2-5
TGTGCCAGCAGCCCCCAGGGCTACGAGCAGTACTTC,CASSPQGYEQYF,many,TRBV13,.,TRBJ2-7
TGTGCCAGCAAGGGGCGGGCAGGGGGCATGAATGAGCAGTTCTTC,CASKGRAGGMNEQFF,few,TRBV6-6,TRBD1,TRBJ2-1
TGTGCCAGCCTAAGGGGACAGTACACTGAAGCTTTCTTT,CASLRGQYTEAFF,.,TRBV6-5,TRBD1,TRBJ1-1
TGTGCCAGCAGCCGCACGGAGGCCGCCACGAACTATGGCTACACCTTC,CASSRTEAATNYGYTF,.,TRBV7-2,.,TRBJ1-2
TGTGCCAGCAGTTCATCGACTAGCGGGGGGCCCCGACCCTACGAGCAGTACTTC,CASSSSTSGGPRPYEQYF,.,TRBV27,TRBD2,TRBJ2-7
TGTGCCAGTAGTATAGGCTCAGGGCGGGAGACCCAGTACTTC,CASSIGSGRETQYF,few,TRBV19,.,TRBJ2-5
TGTGCCAGCAGCGTAGGACAGGGGAATCAGCCCCAGCATTTT,CASSVGQGNQPQHF,few,TRBV7-9,TRBD1,TRBJ1-5
TGTGCCAGCCGACTTTTGACAGACTCTAGAGAGCAGTACTTC,CASRLLTDSREQYF,.,TRBV11-2,.,TRBJ2-7
TGCAGCGCTCTCAGAGGACAGGGGATGAGTGGCTACACCTTC,CSALRGQGMSGYTF,.,TRBV29-1,TRBD1,TRBJ1-2
TGCGCCAGCAGCTCGGGACAGAATGGCAATGAGCAGTTCTTC,CASSSGQNGNEQFF,few,TRBV5-1,TRBD1,TRBJ2-1